These 31 T cell receptor beta chains were all obtained from the same sample, sequenced in a study of preoperative IRX-2 immunotherapy in early breast cancer. The treatment here: preoperative locoregional IRX-2 cytokine immunotherapy. The protocol was immunoSEQ multiplex PCR, while the TCRdb copy is restricted to in-frame clones and leaves out a portion. This sample has several thousand clones; around 66% occur once, and the top ten carry 7% to 9.5%. Sequences were derived from tumor tissue, sampled before IRX-2 immunotherapy. The receptors originated from a human donor with breast cancer.

This chain connects TRBV14 to TRBJ2-6; D is ambiguous. The V and J ends lost 2 bases and 0 bases respectively, with 11 bases between them. CDR3 length: 17 amino acids. Germline V gene lookup returns CDR1 SGHDN and CDR2 FVKESK. The DNA for the CDR3 is TGTGCCAGCAGCCAACGGGCAATGAGCTCTGGGGCCAACGTCCTGACTTTC. It translates to CASSQRAMSSGANVLTF.

The chain has TRBV1 and TRBJ2-7; the table calls TRBD1, which could not be checked here. TRBV1 is termed a pseudogene. The CDR3 sequence is 15 residues long. The CDR3 DNA reads as TGCGCCAGCAGCCAAGAAATGGCCAGGGCCTACGAGCAGTACTTC. As protein: CASSQEMARAYEQYF.

CDR3 residues: CASSVAGGQETQYF. The CDR3 coding sequence is TGTGCCAGTAGTGTAGCGGGAGGCCAAGAGACCCAGTACTTC. The chain is built from TRBV19 and TRBJ2-5; TRBD2 agrees at 10 bases. V trimming: 5 bases; J trimming: 1 base; junction bases outside the gene matches: 1. CDR3 size: 14 residues. Germline V gives CDR1 LNHDA, CDR2 SQIVND (reference sequence).

This clone ranks as large (0.1 to 1%). The genes are TRBV11-3 and TRBJ2-1; D gene uncertain. The germline V gene encodes CDR1 SGHNT and CDR2 YENEEA. The CDR3 has 15 residues. V gave up 5 bases and J gave up 5 bases, with 16 bases separating them. The DNA for the CDR3 is TGTGCCAGCAGCCAAGCCGCCATTTTTGACAATGAGCAGTTCTTC. It yields the protein CASSQAAIFDNEQFF.

V and J are TRBV11-3 and TRBJ1-1; D may be TRBD1 (6 bases). From germline, CDR1 is SGHNT and CDR2 YENEEA. Between the trimmed V and J ends, which lost 2 bases and 2 bases, there was a span of 12 bases. This CDR3 comprises 15 residues. The CDR3 DNA reads as TGTGCCAGCAGCTTACTTACAGGGACAAACACTGAAGCTTTCTTT. This codes for CASSLLTGTNTEAFF.

The CDR3 DNA is TGCGCCAGCAGCTTCGGTAGCGGGAGGGCCCTCAACACCGGGGAGCTGTTTTTT. This translates into CASSFGSGRALNTGELFF. The rearrangement links TRBV5-1 to TRBJ2-2, with 11 bases matching TRBD2. Germline V CDR1 and CDR2: SGHRS, YFSETQ. This CDR3 contains 18 residues. The V segment lost 2 bases and the J segment 2 bases; nucleotides outside the gene matches: 8.

The count of this clone is one. The CDR3 DNA is TGTGCCAGCAGTTTGTCCCGAGAAGGGGTCCTGCTGTACACCGGGGAGCTGTTTTTT. Translated, it gives CASSLSREGVLLYTGELFF. The chain carries TRBV28 and TRBJ2-2, with D perhaps TRBD1 (5 bases). Per germline, CDR1 MDHEN and CDR2 SYDVKM. Trimming stripped 3 bases from V and 3 bases from J, with 23 bases between. The CDR3 totals 19 residues.

The V call is TRBV18, the J call TRBJ1-1; D unresolved. The CDR3 length is 13 residues. V lost 3 bases and J 0 bases, leaving 5 bases between the germline ends. Germline V gives CDR1 KGHSH, CDR2 LQKENI. As DNA, the CDR3 is TGTGCCAGCTCACCGGCAGTGAACACTGAAGCTTTCTTT. Protein product: CASSPAVNTEAFF. The full variable domain, with the rest looked up from reference TRBV18 and TRBJ1-1, is NAGVMQNPRHLVRRRGQEARLRCSPMKGHSHVYWYRQLPEEGLKFMVYLQKENIIDESGMPKERFSAEFPKEGPSILRIQQVVRGDSAAYFCASSPAVNTEAFFGQGTRLTVV.

This chain links TRBV29-1 with TRBJ2-1; possible D gene TRBD1, 6 bases. The CDR3 is 14 amino acids. V was shortened by 6 bases and J by 2 bases, with 14 bases between the two germline ends. Per the germline V gene, CDR1 is SQVTM and CDR2 is ANQGSEA. The CDR3 DNA is TGCAGCGTCCTGGGGGCGCCTCCCTACAATGAGCAGTTCTTC. Translation gives CSVLGAPPYNEQFF.

V and J are TRBV5-1 and TRBJ1-4, with D perhaps matching TRBD1 (5 bases). This CDR3 contains 15 residues. The ends were cut back, 3 bases at V and 0 bases at J, with 9 bases in the middle. Per germline, CDR1 SGHRS and CDR2 YFSETQ. The CDR3 is CASSSMGPTNEKLFF. CDR3 DNA sequence: TGCGCCAGCAGCTCGATGGGACCAACTAATGAAAAACTGTTTTTT.

J is TRBJ1-1 and V is TRBV19; D unresolved. CDR1 and CDR2 (germline): LNHDA, SQIVND (reference sequence). The CDR3 runs to 13 residues. V was trimmed by 5 bases and J by 4 bases, leaving 11 bases between them. The CDR3 protein is CASSGSTTTEAFF. The CDR3 DNA follows: TGTGCCAGTAGTGGCAGCACCACCACTGAAGCTTTCTTT.

The chain combines TRBV28 with TRBJ2-5, with 8 bases lining up with TRBD2. Trimming at V came to 5 bases and at J to 5 bases, leaving 13 bases not matched to a gene. The CDR3 length is 16 residues. CDR1 is MDHEN and CDR2 is SYDVKM in the germline V gene. CDR3 coding DNA: TGTGCCAGCAGTACTCCGGGACTAGGACTTTTGGAGACCCAGTACTTC. It translates to CASSTPGLGLLETQYF.

The J gene is TRBJ2-7, the V gene TRBV11-3; 9 bases fit TRBD1. Germline V CDR1 and CDR2: SGHNT, YENEEA. Unmatched junction bases numbered 12, after V lost 5 bases and J lost 1 base. CDR3 size: 17 residues. The CDR3 here is CASSKRGTGSGSYEQYF. In DNA, the CDR3 is TGTGCCAGCAGCAAGAGAGGGACAGGGAGCGGTTCCTACGAGCAGTACTTC.

The chain joins TRBV18 to TRBJ2-1, with 9 bases lining up with TRBD2. This CDR3 spans 17 amino acids. The V gene's germline CDR1 is KGHSH and CDR2 LQKENI. The trim removed 4 bases at V and 1 base at J, leaving 8 bases unmatched. In DNA form, the CDR3 reads TGTGCCAGCTCACTTCTTAGCGGGAGAGAATCCTACAATGAGCAGTTCTTC. Amino acids: CASSLLSGRESYNEQFF.

V and J are TRBV19 and TRBJ1-4, with D unresolved. Trimming took 6 bases from V and 12 from J, leaving 26 bases between them. This CDR3 region has 16 residues. Germline loops: CDR1 LNHDA, CDR2 SQIVND (reference sequence). The chain's CDR3 is CASSRREPPTSPQLFF. DNA for the CDR3: TGTGCCAGTAGCCGACGGGAGCCCCCGACTTCCCCCCAACTGTTTTTT.

The count of this clone is one. V usage is TRBV5-1 and J usage is TRBJ2-3; possibly TRBD1 or TRBD2 for D (6 bases each). This CDR3 spans 14 amino acids. Trimming shortened V by 3 bases and J by 2 bases, and 10 bases separated the two germline ends. Germline V gene sequence: CDR1 SGHRS, CDR2 YFSETQ. The chain's CDR3 is CASSWTGATDTQYF. In nucleotides, the CDR3 is TGCGCCAGCAGCTGGACGGGGGCCACAGATACGCAGTATTTT.

Judged by abundance, this clone is large. The chain is built from TRBV16 and TRBJ2-2; D call uncertain. Trimming removed 1 base at V and 6 bases at J, with 9 bases between. Germline V gives CDR1 KGHSY, CDR2 FQNENV. The CDR3 contains 14 residues. As DNA, the CDR3 is TGTGCCAGCAGCCAATTCTACGGCTCCGGGGAGCTGTTTTTT. Translated, it gives CASSQFYGSGELFF.

V is TRBV14 and J is TRBJ2-1; D perhaps matches TRBD2 (5 bases). Between the trimmed V and J ends, which lost 1 base and 3 bases, there was a span of 13 bases. This CDR3 is built from 16 residues. CDR1 is SGHDN, CDR2 FVKESK, per germline. CDR3 bases: TGTGCCAGCAGCCAAGGTTTCGGGAAGTTCTACAATGAGCAGTTCTTC. As protein: CASSQGFGKFYNEQFF.

This chain joins TRBV7-8 and TRBJ2-7, with D tentatively TRBD1 or TRBD2 (5 bases each). The CDR3 loop spans 13 amino acids. Trimming took 1 base from V and 5 from J, leaving 9 bases between them. The germline V gene encodes CDR1 SGHVS and CDR2 FQNEAQ. The CDR3 DNA reads TGTGCCAGCAGCTTAGAAAGGGACCACGAGCAGTACTTC. Its translation is CASSLERDHEQYF.

This chain connects TRBV10-3 to TRBJ2-2, with 7 nucleotides matching TRBD2. Unmatched junction bases numbered 6, after V lost 2 bases and J lost 6 bases. This CDR3 comprises 15 residues. Germline CDR1 ENHRY, CDR2 SYGVKD. For the CDR3, the DNA is TGTGCCATCAGTGAGCAGACTAGCCCCCCCGGGGAGCTGTTTTTT. Its protein is CAISEQTSPPGELFF.

This clone was seen a few times. V is TRBV11-3 and J is TRBJ1-5; D unresolved. V was clipped by 5 bases and J by 3 bases, with 11 bases between them. Germline V gives CDR1 SGHNT, CDR2 YENEEA. The CDR3 covers 14 residues. The CDR3 DNA sequence: TGTGCCAGCAGCCCGGACGGCTTCAATCAGCCCCAGCATTTT. Protein sequence: CASSPDGFNQPQHF. Filled out from reference TRBV11-3 and TRBJ1-5, the complete variable domain reads EAGVVQSPRYKIIEKKQPVAFWCNPISGHNTLYWYLQNLGQGPELLIRYENEEAVDDSQLPKDRFSAERLKGVDSTLKIQPAELGDSAVYLCASSPDGFNQPQHFGDGTRLSIL.

This clone was seen more than once but under ten times. The CDR3 nucleotides are TGTGCCAGCAGTAACGACAGGGCCCCCTATGGCTACACCTTC. Residues: CASSNDRAPYGYTF. V usage is TRBV6-8 and J usage is TRBJ1-2, with TRBD1 matching over 7 bases. CDR3 length: 14 amino acids. CDR1 and CDR2 (germline): MNHGY, SAAAGT. Unmatched junction bases numbered 7, after V lost 5 bases and J lost 4 bases.

The V call is TRBV9, the J call TRBJ1-2; D is undetermined. CDR1 SGDLS and CDR2 YYNGEE come from the germline V gene. The V end lost 4 bases, the J end lost 8 bases, and 18 bases lay between the germline ends. The CDR3 has 14 amino acids. In DNA, the CDR3 is TGTGCCAGCAGCTCACGTTCCAACGGGGAAGGCTACACCTTC. This codes for CASSSRSNGEGYTF.

The chain links TRBV6-8 to TRBJ2-2; tentative D call: TRBD1 (6 bases). This CDR3 is 15 amino acids long. Germline V gives CDR1 MNHGY, CDR2 SAAAGT. V was trimmed by 6 bases and J by 4 bases, leaving 15 bases between them. Written as DNA, the CDR3 is TGTGCCAGCAGATGGGAGACAGGTACCACCGGGGAGCTGTTTTTT. Translation gives CASRWETGTTGELFF.

The chain has TRBV19 and TRBJ2-6; no clear D gene. Germline lookup yields CDR1 LNHDA and CDR2 SQIVND (reference sequence). The CDR3 has 15 residues. The V end lost 2 bases, the J end lost 0 bases, and 5 bases lay between the germline ends. The CDR3 DNA reads as TGTGCCAGTAGTATAATTTACTCTGGGGCCAACGTCCTGACTTTC. Protein sequence: CASSIIYSGANVLTF.

The chain carries TRBV28 and TRBJ2-7, with D tentatively TRBD2 (6 bases). The CDR3 has 14 amino acids. Germline V gene lookup returns CDR1 MDHEN and CDR2 SYDVKM. V lost 8 bases and J 0 bases, leaving 14 bases between the germline ends. The CDR3 DNA is TGTGCCAGCTCCTCTCCGGGACTCTCCTACGAGCAGTACTTC. This translates into CASSSPGLSYEQYF.

The rearrangement links TRBV19 to TRBJ1-1; D gene ambiguous. Germline-derived CDR1 and CDR2 are LNHDA and SQIVND (reference sequence). This CDR3 spans 16 amino acids. V lost 5 bases and J 0 bases, leaving 16 bases between the germline ends. The CDR3 sequence is CASSSSRSGMNTEAFF. The CDR3 DNA sequence: TGTGCCAGTAGTTCTTCACGCTCAGGCATGAACACTGAAGCTTTCTTT.

The chain has TRBV6-9 and TRBJ1-1; 7 positions agree with TRBD1. CDR1 is MNHGY, CDR2 SVAAGI, per germline. Trimming cost V 6 bases and J 11 bases; bases outside gene matches: 6. The CDR3 has 11 amino acids. CDR3 protein: CASSTGQEAFF. For the CDR3, the DNA is TGTGCCAGCAGCACCGGACAGGAGGCTTTCTTT.

This clone was seen only a few times. The chain carries TRBV18 and TRBJ2-1, with D perhaps matching TRBD1 (6 bases). The CDR3 runs to 15 residues. The V gene lost 3 bases and the J gene lost 7 bases, with 16 bases spanning the gap. Germline-derived CDR1 and CDR2 are KGHSH and LQKENI. The CDR3 protein is CASSPTGNTGNEQFF. CDR3 bases: TGTGCCAGCTCACCTACAGGGAATACTGGGAATGAGCAGTTCTTC.

The genes are TRBV11-3 and TRBJ2-3; 14 bases agree with TRBD2. Looked up from germline, CDR1 is SGHNT and CDR2 is YENEEA. The CDR3 sequence is 18 residues long. The V segment lost 5 bases and the J segment 1 base; nucleotides outside the gene matches: 8. In DNA form, the CDR3 reads TGTGCCAGCAGCCGGGGACTAGCGGGGGCCCCTGGCACAGATACGCAGTATTTT. Residues: CASSRGLAGAPGTDTQYF.

This clone has a handful of counts. V gene TRBV11-3 combines with J gene TRBJ2-2; perhaps TRBD1 as D (5 bases). The germline CDR1 and CDR2 sequences are SGHNT and YENEEA. V was trimmed by 5 bases and J by 4 bases, leaving 14 bases between them. The CDR3 is 15 amino acids. This CDR3 reads CASSLRETATGELFF. The CDR3 bases are TGTGCCAGCAGCCTCAGGGAAACGGCCACCGGGGAGCTGTTTTTT.